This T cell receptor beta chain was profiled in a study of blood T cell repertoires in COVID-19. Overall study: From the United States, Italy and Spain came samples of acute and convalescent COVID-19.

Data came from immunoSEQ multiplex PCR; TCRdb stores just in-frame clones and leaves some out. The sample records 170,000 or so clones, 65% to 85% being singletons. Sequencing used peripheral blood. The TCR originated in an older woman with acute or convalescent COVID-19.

CDR3 coding DNA: TGCGCCAGCAGCCCCACCCTTGATGAGAAAAGGAACACTGAAGCTTTCTTT. This encodes CASSPTLDEKRNTEAFF. The J gene is TRBJ1-1, the V gene TRBV4-1; no reliable D call. V lost 4 bases to trimming and J lost 1 base, with 19 bases between them. Germline V gives CDR1 MGHRA, CDR2 YSYEKL. CDR3 length equals 17 residues.